What follows are 20 T cell receptor beta chains derived from one specimen sequenced in a study of human CD8 memory T cell subsets. Construction of TCR beta libraries was accomplished by means of UMI-labeled 5' RACE. TCRdb re-called the 5' RACE reads and catalogs CDR3 proteins one per entry, DNA excluded. The sample has roughly 4,200 distinct CDR3 sequences. Sample: CD8+ effector memory T cells (TEM) sorted from PBMCs. Stated subset: effector memory CD8 T cells, CCR7- CD45RO+ CD95+. These receptors came from a human donor in good health.

V usage is TRBV11-2 and J usage is TRBJ1-2; without DNA, the TCRdb call of TRBD1 cannot be checked. CDR3 length: 12 residues. Germline assignment: CDR1 SGHAT and CDR2 FQNNGV. CDR3 sequence reads: CASSDTPYGYTF. Drawing the rest from reference TRBV11-2 and TRBJ1-2, the complete variable domain is EAGVAQSPRYKIIEKRQSVAFWCNPISGHATLYWYQQILGQGPKLLIQFQNNGVVDDSQLPKDRFSAERLKGVDSTLKIQPAKLEDSAVYLCASSDTPYGYTFGSGTRLTVV.

The J gene is TRBJ2-2, the V gene TRBV11-2. The CDR3 length is 14 residues. In germline, CDR1 is SGHAT, CDR2 FQNNGV. The CDR3 reads CASSLTSSPGELFF.

In terms of frequency, this clonotype is medium-sized. V is TRBV27 and J is TRBJ2-7; TCRdb designates TRBD2, a call that cannot be tested without DNA. This CDR3 is 12 amino acids long. The germline gives CDR1 MNHEY, CDR2 SMNVEV (reference sequence). CDR3 residues: CASSPSGVEQYF.

The chain combines TRBV10-1 with TRBJ2-7; TCRdb's D call of TRBD2 is untestable without DNA. Germline V lookup: CDR1 WNHNN, CDR2 SYGVQD (reference sequence). CDR3 length equals 14 residues. The CDR3 loop reads CASSDERELGEQYF.

The CDR3 region is CASSGGTDYNEQFF. This sequence joins TRBV6-4 and TRBJ2-1; TCRdb's D gene call, TRBD1, goes unchecked for lack of DNA. Germline V gives CDR1 MRHNA, CDR2 SNTAGT. The CDR3 has 14 amino acids.

CDR3 region: CASSLRGSGDTEAFF. The chain employs TRBV13 and TRBJ1-1; TCRdb outputs TRBD1, but without DNA this stays unchecked. The CDR3 has 15 amino acids. Germline V gene sequence: CDR1 PRHDT, CDR2 FYEKMQ (reference sequence).

The V and J genes are TRBV29-1 and TRBJ2-7; the TCRdb D gene call, TRBD1, has no DNA to confirm it. Germline values: CDR1 SQVTM, CDR2 ANQGSEA. The CDR3 has 14 residues. CDR3: CSVASGTGIHEQYF.

The chain employs TRBV6-4 and TRBJ2-1; TCRdb names TRBD2, which stays unverified in the absence of DNA. The CDR3 has 13 amino acids. CDR1 is MRHNA, CDR2 SNTAGT, per germline. CDR3 protein: CASSGGPENEQFF.

Considering frequency, this clonotype is medium-sized. The chain recombines TRBV9 with TRBJ2-1; there is no DNA to check the TCRdb D call of TRBD1. This CDR3 has 15 residues. Germline-derived CDR1 and CDR2 are SGDLS and YYNGEE. The CDR3 loop is CASSATGDGYNEQFF.

The chain joins TRBV6-2 or TRBV6-3 to TRBJ2-5; as DNA is missing, the TRBD2 call by TCRdb cannot be tested. Germline V gene sequence: CDR1 MNHEY, CDR2 SVGEGT. The CDR3 is made up of 17 amino acids. The chain's CDR3 is CASSYPSGGRGAETQYF.

The chain has TRBV4-2 and TRBJ1-1; TCRdb names TRBD1, which stays unverified in the absence of DNA. The CDR3 is 14 amino acids. Germline CDR1 and CDR2: LGHNA and YNFKEQ. The CDR3 is CASSPPGGGFAAFF.

The gene calls are TRBV4-1 and TRBJ1-4; the TCRdb D gene call, TRBD1, has no DNA to confirm it. The CDR3 covers 16 residues. CDR1 and CDR2 from the germline V gene are MGHRA and YSYEKL. The CDR3: CASSQEPGTGGEKLFF.

This chain connects TRBV6-2 or TRBV6-3 to TRBJ2-1; the TCRdb call, TRBD1, lacks DNA for checking. The CDR3 extends over 16 amino acids. CDR1 is MNHEY and CDR2 is SVGEGT in the germline V gene. The CDR3 sequence is CASSVQGEGAYNEQFF.

The chain couples TRBV2 to TRBJ1-3; TCRdb returns TRBD1, unconfirmable since there is no DNA. The germline CDR1 and CDR2 sequences are SNHLY and FYNNEI. The CDR3 covers 15 residues. CDR3: CASGGAGGSGNTIYF. The variable domain in full, with the rest retrieved from reference TRBV2 and TRBJ1-3, is EPEVTQTPSHQVTQMGQEVILRCVPISNHLYFYWYRQILGQKVEFLVSFYNNEISEKSEIFDDQFSVERPDGSNFTLKIRSTKLEDSAMYFCASGGAGGSGNTIYFGEGSWLTVV.

The rearrangement joins TRBV6-2 or TRBV6-3 to TRBJ2-1. The CDR3 spans 13 residues. CDR1 is MNHEY and CDR2 is SVGEGT in the germline V gene. The CDR3 loop reads CASSYSELAEQFF.

CDR3 loop: CAISESDTAEQFF. The chain is built from TRBV10-3 and TRBJ2-1. The CDR3 is 13 residues long. The germline CDR1 and CDR2 sequences are ENHRY and SYGVKD.

The rearrangement uses TRBV4-1 and TRBJ2-1; absent DNA, TCRdb's TRBD2 call cannot be checked. The CDR3 covers 14 residues. Germline V gene sequence: CDR1 MGHRA, CDR2 YSYEKL. The chain's CDR3 is CASSLTGTSNEQFF.

The chain is built from TRBV7-9 and TRBJ1-2. In germline, CDR1 is SEHNR, CDR2 FQNEAQ (reference sequence). The CDR3 length is 13 residues. CDR3 loop: CASSLEQIYGYTF.

V gene TRBV12-3 or TRBV12-4 combines with J gene TRBJ2-5; TCRdb's D gene call, TRBD2, goes unchecked for lack of DNA. The CDR3 runs 16 residues. CDR3 protein: CASSLAPAVEMETQYF.

This sequence joins TRBV6-4 and TRBJ1-1. Germline V CDR1 and CDR2: MRHNA, SNTAGT. This CDR3 has 15 amino acids. Here the CDR3 reads CASSDSNGGPEAAFF.